This is a list of T cell receptor beta chains from one sample in a study of cytomegalovirus exposure and HLA in healthy donors. TCRdb's table, derived via immunoSEQ multiplex PCR, lists solely in-frame clones and lacks some. The sample holds around 130,000 clones, roughly 82% seen once. Material for sequencing was PBMCs. These receptor sequences come from a male donor in good health and CMV-seropositive. Each CDR3 is given without its conserved first and last residue.

v_call cdr3_aa
TRBV6-5 ASSSGRLASYEQY
TRBV28 ASGGPGQGEETQY
TRBV7-3 ASSLGPGGSYEQY
TRBV28 ASTLPGQAYEQY
TRBV9 ASSVELTSGNTIY
TRBV28 ASSSPGLAGGYYERY
TRBV9 ASSDNRVSTDTQY
TRBV30 ASQGTNEKLF
TRBV19 ASSTGQGAGDTQY
TRBV19 ASSSPGQLTLDTQY
TRBV27 ASRGPEFVHGEQF
TRBV7-9 AGKGGLAPQETQY
TRBV11-1 ASSTRGQGVGSPLH
TRBV9 ASSVAPTSGSSYNEQF
TRBV10-3 AIGEGQGYYGYT
TRBV9 ASSVEGAAYNEQF
TRBV30 AWRQGARYEQY
TRBV15 ATSINVAGSNTGELF
TRBV7-9 ASSPARTANYGYT
TRBV9 ASSGGRGGGTEAF
TRBV6-5 ASTHPGQGTYEQY
TRBV25-1 ASNRGMETQY
TRBV15 ATSGRGVAKNIQY
TRBV5-8 ASSARGTDTQY
TRBV19 ASSTPDMTSGGDEQF
TRBV7-9 ASSSDFL
TRBV5-8 ASSLTPSGSSYEQY
TRBV2 ASSGRTGTNTGELF
TRBV29-1 SVAAGGGDEQF
TRBV7-2 ASSSPITDGYT
TRBV5-1 ASSLVGGLFLAGVNEQY
TRBV6-6 ASSYTSNSYEQY
TRBV19 ASSADSITGELF
TRBV28 ASLGTRRNYGYT
TRBV6-5 ASSYSRSGGYEQY
TRBV4-2 ASSAHLAIGGQENTGELF
TRBV27 ASSLGRQAPEQF
TRBV5-1 ASSSWGGTYEQY
TRBV11-2 ASSLGTGQSPLH
TRBV11-2 ASSWGQESSGANVLT
TRBV11-2 ASSLETSFYEQY
TRBV6-6 ASGRTGGSDEQY
TRBV28 ASSTGPYEQY
TRBV10-3 AISESGEWGTSDTYEQY
TRBV4-1 ASSQASPSSGRWETQY
TRBV7-3 ASSSEPGLVHDEQF
TRBV19 ASRFGHSNQPQH
TRBV7-8 ASSFDPRTNTQY
TRBV29-1 SVGLAVADTQY
TRBV6-4 ASRGQGANTGELF
TRBV10-3 AINEGGNYEQY
TRBV30 AWGGGTSGTDTQY
TRBV29-1 SVEGQGTDTQY
TRBV9 ASSVGIGTSPF
TRBV28 ASSFRGAGNYGYT
TRBV7-2 ASSLARGGTGELF
TRBV11-2 ASGTAGELF